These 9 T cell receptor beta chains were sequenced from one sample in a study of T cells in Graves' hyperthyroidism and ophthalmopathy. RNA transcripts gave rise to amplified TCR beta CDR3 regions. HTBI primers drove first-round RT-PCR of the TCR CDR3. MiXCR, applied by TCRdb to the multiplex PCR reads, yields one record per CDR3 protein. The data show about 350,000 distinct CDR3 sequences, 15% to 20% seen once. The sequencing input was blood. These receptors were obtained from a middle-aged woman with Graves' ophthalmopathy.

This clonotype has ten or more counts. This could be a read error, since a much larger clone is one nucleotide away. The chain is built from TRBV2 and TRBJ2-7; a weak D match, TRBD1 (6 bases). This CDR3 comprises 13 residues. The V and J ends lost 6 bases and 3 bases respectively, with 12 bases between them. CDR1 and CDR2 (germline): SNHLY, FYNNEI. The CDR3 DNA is TGTGCCAGCAGCCGGGACACCCGCTACGAGCAGTACTTC. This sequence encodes CASSRDTRYEQYF.

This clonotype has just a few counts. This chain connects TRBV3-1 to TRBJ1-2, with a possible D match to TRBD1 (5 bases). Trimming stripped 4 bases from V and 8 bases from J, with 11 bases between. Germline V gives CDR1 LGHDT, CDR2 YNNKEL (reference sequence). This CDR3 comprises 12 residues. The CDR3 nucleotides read TGTGCCAGCAGCCTTCAGGGTCTCGGCTACACCTTC. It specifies CASSLQGLGYTF.

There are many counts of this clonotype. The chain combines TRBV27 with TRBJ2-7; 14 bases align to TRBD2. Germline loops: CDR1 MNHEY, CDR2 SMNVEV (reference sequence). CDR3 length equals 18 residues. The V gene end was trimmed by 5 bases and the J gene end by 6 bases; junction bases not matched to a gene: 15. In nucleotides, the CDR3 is TGTGCCAGCAGTCCCCTCCCGGGGACTAGCGGGAGATTAGGCGAGCAGTACTTC. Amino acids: CASSPLPGTSGRLGEQYF.

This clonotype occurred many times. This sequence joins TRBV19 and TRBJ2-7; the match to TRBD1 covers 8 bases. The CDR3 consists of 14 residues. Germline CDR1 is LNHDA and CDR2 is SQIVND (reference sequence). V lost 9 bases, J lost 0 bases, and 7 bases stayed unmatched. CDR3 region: CASRRQGASYEQYF. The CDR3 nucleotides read TGTGCCAGCCGGCGTCAGGGGGCCTCCTACGAGCAGTACTTC.

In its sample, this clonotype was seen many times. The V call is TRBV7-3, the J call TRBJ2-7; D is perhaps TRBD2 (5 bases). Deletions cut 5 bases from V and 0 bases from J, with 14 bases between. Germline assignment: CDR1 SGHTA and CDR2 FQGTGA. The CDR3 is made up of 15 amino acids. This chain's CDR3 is CASSPGIANSYEQYF. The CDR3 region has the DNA TGTGCCAGCAGCCCCGGAATAGCGAACTCCTACGAGCAGTACTTC.

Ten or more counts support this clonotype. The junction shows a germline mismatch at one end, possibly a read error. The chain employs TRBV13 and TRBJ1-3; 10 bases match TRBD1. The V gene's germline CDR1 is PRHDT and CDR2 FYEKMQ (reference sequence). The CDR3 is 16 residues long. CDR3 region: CASSWTGGLSENTIYF. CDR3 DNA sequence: TGTGCCAGCAGCTGGACAGGGGGTCTATCTGAAAACACCATATATTTT.

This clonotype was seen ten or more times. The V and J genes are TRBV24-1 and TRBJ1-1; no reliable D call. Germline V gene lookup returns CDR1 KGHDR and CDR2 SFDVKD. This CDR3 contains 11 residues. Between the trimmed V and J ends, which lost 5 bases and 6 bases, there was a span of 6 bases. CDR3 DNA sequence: TGTGCCACCAGTGTCGGGGCTGAAGCTTTCTTT. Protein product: CATSVGAEAFF.

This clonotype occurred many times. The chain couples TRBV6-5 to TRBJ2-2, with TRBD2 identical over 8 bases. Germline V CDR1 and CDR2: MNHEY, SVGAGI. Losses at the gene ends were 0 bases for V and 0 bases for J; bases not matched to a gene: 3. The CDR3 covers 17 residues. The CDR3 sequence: CASSYSPGLANTGELFF. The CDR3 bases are TGTGCCAGCAGTTACTCACCGGGACTAGCGAACACCGGGGAGCTGTTTTTT.

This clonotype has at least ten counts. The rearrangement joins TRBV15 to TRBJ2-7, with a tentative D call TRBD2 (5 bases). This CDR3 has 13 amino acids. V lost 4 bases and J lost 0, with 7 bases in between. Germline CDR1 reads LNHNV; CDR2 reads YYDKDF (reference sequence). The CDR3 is CATSIARSYEQYF. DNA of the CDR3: TGTGCCACCAGCATAGCGCGCTCCTACGAGCAGTACTTC. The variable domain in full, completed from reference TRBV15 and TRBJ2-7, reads DAMVIQNPRYQVTQFGKPVTLSCSQTLNHNVMYWYQQKSSQAPKLLFHYYDKDFNNEADTPDNFQSRRPNTSFCFLDIRSPGLGDTAMYLCATSIARSYEQYFGPGTRLTVT.